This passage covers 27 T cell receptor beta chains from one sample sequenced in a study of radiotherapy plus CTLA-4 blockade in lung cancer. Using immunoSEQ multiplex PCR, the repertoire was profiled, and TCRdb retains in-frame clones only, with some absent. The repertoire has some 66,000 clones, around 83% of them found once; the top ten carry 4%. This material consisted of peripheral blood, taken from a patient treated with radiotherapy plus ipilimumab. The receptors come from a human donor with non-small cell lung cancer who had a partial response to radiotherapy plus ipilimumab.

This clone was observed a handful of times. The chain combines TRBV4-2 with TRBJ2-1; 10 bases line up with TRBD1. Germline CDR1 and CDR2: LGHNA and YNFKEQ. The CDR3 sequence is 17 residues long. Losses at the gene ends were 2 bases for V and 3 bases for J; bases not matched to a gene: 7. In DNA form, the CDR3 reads TGTGCCAGCAGCCAATTCACCGGGACAGGGGACTACAATGAGCAGTTCTTC. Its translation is CASSQFTGTGDYNEQFF.

DNA of the CDR3: TGTGCCAGCAGCTCGCGACTAGCGGGGGGGCCGGCTACGCAGTATTTT. Translation: CASSSRLAGGPATQYF. The chain couples TRBV13 to TRBJ2-3, with 14 bases aligning to TRBD2. CDR1 and CDR2 (germline): PRHDT, FYEKMQ (reference sequence). The V segment lost 4 bases and the J segment 8 bases; nucleotides outside the gene matches: 8. The CDR3 is 16 amino acids.

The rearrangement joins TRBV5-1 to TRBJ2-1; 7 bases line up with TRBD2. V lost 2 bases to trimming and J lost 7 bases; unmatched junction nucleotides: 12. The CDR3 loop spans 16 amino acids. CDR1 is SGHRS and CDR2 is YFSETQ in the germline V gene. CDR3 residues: CASSFGAGERRNEQFF. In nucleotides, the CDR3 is TGCGCCAGCAGCTTCGGGGCGGGAGAGCGGAGGAATGAGCAGTTCTTC.

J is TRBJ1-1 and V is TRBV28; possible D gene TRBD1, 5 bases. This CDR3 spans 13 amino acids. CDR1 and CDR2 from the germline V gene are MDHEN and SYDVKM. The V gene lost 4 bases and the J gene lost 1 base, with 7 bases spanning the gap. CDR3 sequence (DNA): TGTGCCAGCAGTTCCCAGGGGAACACTGAAGCTTTCTTT. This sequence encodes CASSSQGNTEAFF.

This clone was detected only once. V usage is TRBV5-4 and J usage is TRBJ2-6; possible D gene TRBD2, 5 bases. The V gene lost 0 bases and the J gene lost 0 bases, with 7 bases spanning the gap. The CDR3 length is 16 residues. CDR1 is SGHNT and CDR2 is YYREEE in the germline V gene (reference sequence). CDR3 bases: TGTGCCAGCAGCTTGGACGCGGGCTCTGGGGCCAACGTCCTGACTTTC. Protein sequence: CASSLDAGSGANVLTF.

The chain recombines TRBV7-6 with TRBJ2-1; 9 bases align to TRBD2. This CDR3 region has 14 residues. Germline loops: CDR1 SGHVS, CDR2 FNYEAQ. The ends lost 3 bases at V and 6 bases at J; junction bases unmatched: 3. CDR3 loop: CASSFLAGLNEQFF. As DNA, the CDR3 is TGTGCCAGCAGCTTTCTAGCGGGGCTCAATGAGCAGTTCTTC.

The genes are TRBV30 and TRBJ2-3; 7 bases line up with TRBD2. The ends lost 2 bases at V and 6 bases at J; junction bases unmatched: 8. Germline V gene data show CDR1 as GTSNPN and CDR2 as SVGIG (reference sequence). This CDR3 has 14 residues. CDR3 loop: CAWSLGSGSDTQYF. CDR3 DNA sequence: TGTGCCTGGAGTTTGGGTAGCGGGTCTGATACGCAGTATTTT. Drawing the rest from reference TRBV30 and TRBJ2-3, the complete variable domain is SQTIHQWPATLVQPVGSPLSLECTVEGTSNPNLYWYRQAAGRGLQLLFYSVGIGQISSEVPQNLSASRPQDRQFILSSKKLLLSDSGFYLCAWSLGSGSDTQYFGPGTRLTVL.

The CDR3 reads CASSLEWGDGEKLFF. The CDR3 DNA sequence: TGCGCCAGCAGCTTGGAGTGGGGGGACGGGGAAAAACTGTTTTTT. J is TRBJ1-4 and V is TRBV5-1, with D maybe TRBD1 (5 bases). V was trimmed by 0 bases and J by 8 bases, leaving 14 bases between them. Germline CDR1 SGHRS, CDR2 YFSETQ. The CDR3 has 15 residues. The variable domain in full, completed from reference TRBV5-1 and TRBJ1-4, reads KAGVTQTPRYLIKTRGQQVTLSCSPISGHRSVSWYQQTPGQGLQFLFEYFSETQRNKGNFPGRFSGRQFSNSRSEMNVSTLELGDSALYLCASSLEWGDGEKLFFGSGTQLSVL.

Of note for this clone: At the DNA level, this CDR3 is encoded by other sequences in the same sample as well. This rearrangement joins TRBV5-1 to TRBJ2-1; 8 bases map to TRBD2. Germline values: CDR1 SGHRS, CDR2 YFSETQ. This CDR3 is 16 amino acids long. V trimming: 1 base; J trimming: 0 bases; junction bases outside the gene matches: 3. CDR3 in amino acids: CASSLRGGSSYNEQFF. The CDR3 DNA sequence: TGCGCCAGCAGCTTGCGGGGGGGGAGCTCCTACAATGAGCAGTTCTTC.

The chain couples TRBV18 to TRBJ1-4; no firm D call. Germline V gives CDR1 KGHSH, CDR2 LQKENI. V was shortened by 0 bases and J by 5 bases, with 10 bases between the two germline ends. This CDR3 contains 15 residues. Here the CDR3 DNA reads TGTGCCAGCTCACCACCGGGCCCGTCGAATGAAAAACTGTTTTTT. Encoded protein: CASSPPGPSNEKLFF.

CDR3 sequence: CASSQDRRGEKLFF. The DNA of the CDR3 is TGTGCCAGCAGCCAGGACAGGCGGGGAGAAAAACTGTTTTTT. The V call is TRBV5-6, the J call TRBJ1-4; TRBD1 agrees at 7 bases. Germline-derived CDR1 and CDR2 are SGHDT and YYEEEE. This CDR3 is 14 amino acids long. After removal of 4 bases from V and 8 bases from J, the junction contained 8 bases not matched to a gene. The whole variable domain, remainder taken from reference TRBV5-6 and TRBJ1-4, is DAGVTQSPTHLIKTRGQQVTLRCSPKSGHDTVSWYQQALGQGPQFIFQYYEEEERQRGNFPDRFSGHQFPNYSSELNVNALLLGDSALYLCASSQDRRGEKLFFGSGTQLSVL.

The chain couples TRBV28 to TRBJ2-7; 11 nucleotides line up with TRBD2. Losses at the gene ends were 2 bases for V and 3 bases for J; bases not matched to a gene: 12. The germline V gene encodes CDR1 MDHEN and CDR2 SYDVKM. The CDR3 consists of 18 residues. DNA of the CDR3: TGTGCCAGCAGTTTAACCCCCCCCGGGACTAGCGGCCTCTACGAGCAGTACTTC. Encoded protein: CASSLTPPGTSGLYEQYF.

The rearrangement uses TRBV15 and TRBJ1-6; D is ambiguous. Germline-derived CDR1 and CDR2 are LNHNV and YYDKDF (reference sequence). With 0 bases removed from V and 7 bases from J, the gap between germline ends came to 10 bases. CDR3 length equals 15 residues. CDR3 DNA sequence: TGTGCCACCAGCAGAGATGTCAGTCCGAATTCACCCCTCCACTTT. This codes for CATSRDVSPNSPLHF.

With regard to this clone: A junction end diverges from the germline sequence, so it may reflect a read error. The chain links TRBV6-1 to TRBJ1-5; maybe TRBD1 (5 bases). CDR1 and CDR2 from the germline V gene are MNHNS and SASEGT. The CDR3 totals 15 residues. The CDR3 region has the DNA TGTGCCAGCAGTGAAATAAGTGGGGCAGGTCAGTCCCAGCATTTT. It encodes CASSEISGAGQSQHF.

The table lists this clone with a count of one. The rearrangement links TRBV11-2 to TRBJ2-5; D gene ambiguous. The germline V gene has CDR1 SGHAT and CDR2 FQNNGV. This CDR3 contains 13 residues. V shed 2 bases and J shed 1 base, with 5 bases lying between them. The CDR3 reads CASSLNSQETQYF. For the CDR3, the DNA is TGTGCCAGCAGCTTAAACAGCCAAGAGACCCAGTACTTC.

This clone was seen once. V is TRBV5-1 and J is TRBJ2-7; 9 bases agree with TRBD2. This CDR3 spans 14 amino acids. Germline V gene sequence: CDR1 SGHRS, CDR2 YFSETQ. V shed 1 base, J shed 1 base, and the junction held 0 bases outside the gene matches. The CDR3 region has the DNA TGCGCCAGCAGCTTGACTAGCGGGTCCTACGAGCAGTACTTC. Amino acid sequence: CASSLTSGSYEQYF.

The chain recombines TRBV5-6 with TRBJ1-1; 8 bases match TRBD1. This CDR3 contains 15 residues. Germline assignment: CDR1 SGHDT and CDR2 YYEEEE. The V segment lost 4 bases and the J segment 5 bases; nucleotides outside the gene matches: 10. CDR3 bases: TGTGCCAGCAGCCCTCAGACAGGGGCGGGTACTGAAGCTTTCTTT. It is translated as CASSPQTGAGTEAFF.

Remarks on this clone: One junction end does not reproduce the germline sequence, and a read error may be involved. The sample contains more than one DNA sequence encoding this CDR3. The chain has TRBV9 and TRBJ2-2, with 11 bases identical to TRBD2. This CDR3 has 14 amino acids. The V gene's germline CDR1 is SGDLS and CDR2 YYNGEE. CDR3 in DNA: TGTGCCAGTAGCGGGAGGGCGAACACCGGGGAGCTGTTTTTT. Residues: CASSGRANTGELFF. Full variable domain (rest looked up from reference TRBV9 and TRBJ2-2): DSGVTQTPKHLITATGQRVTLRCSPRSGDLSVYWYQQSLDQGLQFLIQYYNGEERAKGNILERFSAQQFPDLHSELNLSSLELGDSALYFCASSGRANTGELFFGEGSRLTVL.

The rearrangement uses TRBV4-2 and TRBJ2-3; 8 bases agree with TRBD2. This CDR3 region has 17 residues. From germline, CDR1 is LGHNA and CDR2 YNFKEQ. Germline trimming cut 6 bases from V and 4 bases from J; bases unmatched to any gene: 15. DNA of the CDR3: TGTGCCAGCAGTGCCAGCGGGAGATCCTCGGGGTCAGATACGCAGTATTTT. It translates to CASSASGRSSGSDTQYF.

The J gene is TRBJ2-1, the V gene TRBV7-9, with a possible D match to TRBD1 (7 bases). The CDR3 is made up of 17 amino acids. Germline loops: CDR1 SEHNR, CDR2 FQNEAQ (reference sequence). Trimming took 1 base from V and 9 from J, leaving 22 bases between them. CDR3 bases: TGTGCCAGCAGCTTAGAAGGGGGCGGGGCCATTTTATCTGAGCAGTTCTTC. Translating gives CASSLEGGGAILSEQFF.

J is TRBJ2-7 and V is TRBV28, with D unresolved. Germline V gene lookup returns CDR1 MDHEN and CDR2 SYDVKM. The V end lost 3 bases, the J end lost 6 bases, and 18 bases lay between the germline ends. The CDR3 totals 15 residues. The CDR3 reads CASSFGQATPREQYF. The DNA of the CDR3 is TGTGCCAGCAGTTTTGGGCAGGCAACCCCCCGCGAGCAGTACTTC.

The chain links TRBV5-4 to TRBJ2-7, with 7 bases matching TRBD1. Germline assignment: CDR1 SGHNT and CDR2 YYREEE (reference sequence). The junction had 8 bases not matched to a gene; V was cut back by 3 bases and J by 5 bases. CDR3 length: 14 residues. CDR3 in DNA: TGTGCCAGCAGCTCGACAGGGTATAAGAACGAGCAGTACTTC. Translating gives CASSSTGYKNEQYF.

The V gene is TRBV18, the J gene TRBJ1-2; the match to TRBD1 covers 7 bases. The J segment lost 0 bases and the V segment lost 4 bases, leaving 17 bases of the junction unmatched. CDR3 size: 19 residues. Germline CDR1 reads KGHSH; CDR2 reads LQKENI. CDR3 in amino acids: CASSQPTGLRHLANYGYTF. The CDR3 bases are TGTGCCAGCTCACAGCCGACAGGGCTTCGTCATTTGGCTAACTATGGCTACACCTTC.

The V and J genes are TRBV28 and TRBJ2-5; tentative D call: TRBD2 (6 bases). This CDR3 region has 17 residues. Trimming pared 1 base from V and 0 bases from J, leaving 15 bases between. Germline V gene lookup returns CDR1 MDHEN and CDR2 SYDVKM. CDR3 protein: CASSLLGGEADQETQYF. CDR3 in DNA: TGTGCCAGCAGTTTATTGGGGGGAGAAGCGGACCAAGAGACCCAGTACTTC.

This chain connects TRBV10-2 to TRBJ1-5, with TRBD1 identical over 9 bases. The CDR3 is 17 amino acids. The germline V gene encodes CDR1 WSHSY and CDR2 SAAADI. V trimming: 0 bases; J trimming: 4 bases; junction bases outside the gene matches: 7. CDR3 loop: CASSESTGGRGNQPQHF. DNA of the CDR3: TGCGCCAGCAGTGAGTCGACAGGGGGTCGTGGAAATCAGCCCCAGCATTTT.

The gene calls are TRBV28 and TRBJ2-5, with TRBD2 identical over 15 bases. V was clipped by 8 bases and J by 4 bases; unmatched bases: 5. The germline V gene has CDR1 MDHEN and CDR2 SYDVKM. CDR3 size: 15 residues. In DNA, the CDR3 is TGTGCCAGCTTACTGGGACTAGCGGGAGGAGAGACCCAGTACTTC. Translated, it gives CASLLGLAGGETQYF.

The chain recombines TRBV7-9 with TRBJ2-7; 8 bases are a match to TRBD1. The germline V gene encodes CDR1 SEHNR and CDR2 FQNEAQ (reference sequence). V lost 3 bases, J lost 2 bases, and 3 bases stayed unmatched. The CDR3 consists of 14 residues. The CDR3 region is CASSLEDRAYEQYF. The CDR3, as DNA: TGTGCCAGCAGCTTGGAGGACAGGGCCTACGAGCAGTACTTC.